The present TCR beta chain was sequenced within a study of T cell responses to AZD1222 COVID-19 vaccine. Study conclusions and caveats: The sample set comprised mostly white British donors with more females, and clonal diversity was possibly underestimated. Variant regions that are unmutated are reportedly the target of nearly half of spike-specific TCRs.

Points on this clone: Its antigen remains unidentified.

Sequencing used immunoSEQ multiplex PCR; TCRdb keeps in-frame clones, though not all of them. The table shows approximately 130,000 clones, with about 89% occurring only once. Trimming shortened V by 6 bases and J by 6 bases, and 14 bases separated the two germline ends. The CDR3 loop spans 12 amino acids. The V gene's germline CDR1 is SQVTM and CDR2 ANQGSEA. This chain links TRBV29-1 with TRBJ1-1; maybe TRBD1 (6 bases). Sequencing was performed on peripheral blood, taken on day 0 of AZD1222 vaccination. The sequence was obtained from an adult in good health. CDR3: CSVNGGIAEAFF. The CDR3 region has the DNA TGCAGCGTCAACGGGGGCATCGCTGAAGCTTTCTTT.